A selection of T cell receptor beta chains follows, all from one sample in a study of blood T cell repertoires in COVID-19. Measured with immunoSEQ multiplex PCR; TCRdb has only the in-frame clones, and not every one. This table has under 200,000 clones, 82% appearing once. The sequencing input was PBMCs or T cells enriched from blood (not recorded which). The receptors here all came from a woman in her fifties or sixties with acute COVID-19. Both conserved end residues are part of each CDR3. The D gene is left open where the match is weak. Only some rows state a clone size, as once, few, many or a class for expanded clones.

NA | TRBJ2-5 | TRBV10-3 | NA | CAISERQAPQETQYF | TGTGCCATCAGTGAGAGGCAGGCACCCCAAGAGACCCAGTACTTC
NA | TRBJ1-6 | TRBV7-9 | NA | CASNPTGPNSPLHF | TGTGCCAGCAACCCTACAGGACCTAATTCACCCCTCCACTTT
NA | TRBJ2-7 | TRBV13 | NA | CASSLGGGFYEQYF | TGTGCCAGCAGCTTAGGAGGCGGTTTCTACGAGCAGTACTTC
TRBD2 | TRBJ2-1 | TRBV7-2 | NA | CASSSSAGGLNEQFF | TGTGCCAGCAGCTCGTCAGCGGGAGGGCTCAATGAGCAGTTCTTC
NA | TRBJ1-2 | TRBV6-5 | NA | CASSDSYGYTF | TGTGCCAGCAGCGACTCGTATGGCTACACCTTC
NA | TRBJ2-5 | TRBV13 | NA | CASSFIQETQYF | TGTGCCAGCAGCTTTATACAAGAGACCCAGTACTTC
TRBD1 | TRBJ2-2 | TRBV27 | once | CASSRRQGSTGELFF | TGTGCCAGCAGCCGCCGACAGGGATCCACCGGGGAGCTGTTTTTT
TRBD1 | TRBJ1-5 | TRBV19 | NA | CASSKLRDSGQPQHF | TGTGCCAGTAGCAAACTCCGGGACAGCGGGCAGCCCCAGCATTTT
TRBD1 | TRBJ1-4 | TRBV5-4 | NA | CASSLRGGDEKLFF | TGTGCCAGCAGCTTGAGAGGGGGCGATGAAAAACTGTTTTTT
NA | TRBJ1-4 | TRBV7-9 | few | CASSRLEEKLFF | TGTGCCAGCAGCCGTCTCGAGGAAAAACTGTTTTTT
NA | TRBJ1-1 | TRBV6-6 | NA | CASSYSAGRGPEAFF | TGTGCCAGCAGTTATAGTGCAGGGAGGGGCCCTGAAGCTTTCTTT
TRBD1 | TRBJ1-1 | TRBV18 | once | CASSPRQGPNTEAFF | TGTGCCAGCTCACCTCGACAGGGGCCTAACACTGAAGCTTTCTTT
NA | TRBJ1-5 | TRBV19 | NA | CASSSTGGAGQPQHF | TGTGCCAGTAGTTCCACCGGGGGGGCGGGTCAGCCCCAGCATTTT
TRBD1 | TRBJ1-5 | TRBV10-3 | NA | CAISVAGGNQPQHF | TGTGCCATCAGTGTGGCAGGGGGTAATCAGCCCCAGCATTTT
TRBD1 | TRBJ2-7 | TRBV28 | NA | CASSSGQTYEQYF | TGTGCCAGCAGCTCGGGACAGACCTACGAGCAGTACTTC
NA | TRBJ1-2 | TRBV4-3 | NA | CASSQASRGYGYTF | TGCGCCAGCAGCCAAGCGAGTCGGGGCTATGGCTACACCTTC
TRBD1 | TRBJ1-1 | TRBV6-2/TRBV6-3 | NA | CASSLLTGGWNTEAFF | TGTGCCAGCAGTTTATTGACAGGGGGCTGGAACACTGAAGCTTTCTTT
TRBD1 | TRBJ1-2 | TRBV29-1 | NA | CSVEEGQGTFGYTF | TGCAGCGTTGAAGAGGGACAGGGAACGTTCGGCTACACCTTC
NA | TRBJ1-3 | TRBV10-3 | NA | CAIRRQALSGNTIYF | TGTGCCATCAGGAGACAGGCACTCTCTGGAAACACCATATATTTT
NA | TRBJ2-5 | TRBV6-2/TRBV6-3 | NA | CASSSQGETQYF | TGTGCCAGCAGTTCACAGGGAGAGACCCAGTACTTC
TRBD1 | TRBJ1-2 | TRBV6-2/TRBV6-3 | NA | CASSPITGVNYGYTF | TGTGCCAGCAGCCCTATCACAGGGGTGAACTATGGCTACACCTTC
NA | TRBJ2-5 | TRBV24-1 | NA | CATSDPTRAQETQYF | TGTGCCACCAGTGACCCAACGCGGGCTCAAGAGACCCAGTACTTC
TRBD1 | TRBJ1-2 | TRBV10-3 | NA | CAISEPNRGGGYGYTF | TGTGCCATCAGTGAGCCTAACAGGGGGGGAGGATATGGCTACACCTTC
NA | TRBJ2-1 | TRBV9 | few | CASSVAQGYLSYNEQFF | TGTGCCAGCAGCGTAGCTCAGGGCTACCTCTCCTACAATGAGCAGTTCTTC
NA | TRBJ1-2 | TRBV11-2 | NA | CASSSLGAGNYGYTF | TGTGCCAGCAGCTCCCTAGGGGCAGGCAACTATGGCTACACCTTC
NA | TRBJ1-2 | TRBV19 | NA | CASRDRDSSYTF | TGTGCCAGTAGAGACCGGGACTCCAGCTACACCTTC
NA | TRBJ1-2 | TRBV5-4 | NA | CASSLGQEGYTF | TGTGCCAGCAGCTTGGGACAGGAGGGCTACACCTTC
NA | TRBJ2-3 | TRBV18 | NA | CASSPPGGFDTDTQYF | TGTGCCAGCTCACCCCCTGGGGGGTTTGATACAGATACGCAGTATTTT
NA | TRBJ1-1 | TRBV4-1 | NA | CASSQEQAVGTEAFF | TGCGCCAGCAGCCAAGAACAGGCAGTGGGAACTGAAGCTTTCTTT
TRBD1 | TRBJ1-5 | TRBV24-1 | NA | CATSERDRGGNQPQHF | TGTGCCACCAGTGAAAGGGACAGGGGTGGGAATCAGCCCCAGCATTTT
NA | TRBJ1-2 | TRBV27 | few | CASSLRSTVYGYTF | TGTGCCAGCAGTTTAAGGTCCACAGTCTATGGCTACACCTTC
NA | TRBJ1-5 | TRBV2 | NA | CASKLGGSNQPQHF | TGTGCCAGCAAACTGGGGGGTAGCAATCAGCCCCAGCATTTT
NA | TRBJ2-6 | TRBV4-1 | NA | CASSLFGGGAYGANVLTF | TGCGCCAGCAGCTTATTCGGAGGGGGGGCATACGGGGCCAACGTCCTGACTTTC
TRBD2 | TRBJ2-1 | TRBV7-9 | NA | CASSLRSGGRNEQFF | TGTGCCAGCAGCTTAAGAAGCGGGGGTCGCAATGAGCAGTTCTTC
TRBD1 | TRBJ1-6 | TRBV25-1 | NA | CASSQTRSGTGSSPLHF | TGTGCCAGCAGTCAAACCAGATCGGGGACAGGCTCTTCACCCCTCCACTTT